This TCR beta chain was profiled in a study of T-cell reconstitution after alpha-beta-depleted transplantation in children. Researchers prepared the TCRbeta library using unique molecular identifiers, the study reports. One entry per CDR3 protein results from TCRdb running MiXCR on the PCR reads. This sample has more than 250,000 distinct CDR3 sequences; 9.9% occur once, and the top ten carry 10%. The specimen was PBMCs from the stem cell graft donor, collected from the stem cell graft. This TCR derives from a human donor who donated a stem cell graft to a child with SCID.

The CDR3 region is CASSVLGAREQFF. The DNA of the CDR3 is TGTGCCAGCAGCGTATTGGGGGCGCGAGAGCAGTTCTTC. V is TRBV9 and J is TRBJ2-1; tentatively, D is TRBD1 (6 bases). Germline V gene data show CDR1 as SGDLS and CDR2 as YYNGEE. V shed 1 base and J shed 10 bases, with 12 bases lying between them. The CDR3 covers 13 residues.